This T cell receptor beta chain is drawn from a study of STAT5B mutations in CD4+ large granular lymphocyte leukemia. Findings and caveats of the study: Without putative leukemic clones, patient CD4-sorted repertoires remained more clonal than healthy CD4+ repertoires. 8/27 top patient clones versus 2/35 control clones were TRBV06-family.

Looked up from germline, CDR1 is SGHTS and CDR2 is YDEGEE. The CDR3 runs 14 residues. V was cut by 4 bases and J by 4 bases, with 12 bases left in between. On this clone: Its antigen remains unknown.

Only in-frame clones appear in the TCRdb table, and some are missing; sequencing was by immunoSEQ multiplex PCR. The sample consists of roughly 30,000 clones, around three quarters of them appearing once. The gene calls are TRBV5-8 and TRBJ1-3, with unresolved D. The receptor's source is a human donor in good health. The specimen sequenced was CD4+ T cells from blood buffy coats. In nucleotides, the CDR3 is TGTGCCAGCAGCCAAAGCACCACGGGAAACACCATATATTTT. Protein sequence: CASSQSTTGNTIYF.